This T cell receptor (beta chain) appears in the sequencing data of a study of T cells in Graves' hyperthyroidism and ophthalmopathy. This clonotype was detected ten times or more. Researchers took RNA transcripts and amplified the TCR beta CDR3 regions from them. During a first-round RT-PCR of the TCR CDR3, the HTBI primer set was used. TCRdb analysed the multiplex PCR reads with MiXCR anew, one entry per CDR3 protein. Of some 510,000 distinct CDR3 sequences listed, 20% to 25% are singletons. Germline lookup yields CDR1 MNHEY and CDR2 SVGEGT. The V gene lost 5 bases and the J gene lost 3 bases, with 10 bases spanning the gap. This CDR3 has 13 amino acids.

Sequencing was performed on blood. The chain uses TRBV6-2 or TRBV6-3 and TRBJ2-5; D remains ambiguous. The receptor was derived from a man aged 18 to 35 with Graves' hyperthyroidism. The CDR3 DNA reads as TGTGCCAGCAGTCCCGGCCGGGAAGAGACCCAGTACTTC. It encodes CASSPGREETQYF.